A selection of T cell receptor beta chains follows, all from one sample in a study of vaccination effects on CD4 cells after COVID-19. Profiled with immunoSEQ multiplex PCR; TCRdb holds only in-frame clones, not every one. The sample includes about 66,000 clones, over 75% of them seen just once. Their cognate antigens are unknown. The sequencing used CD4+ T cells from PBMCs cultured without peptide, collected after COVID-19 vaccination. These receptors all come from a human donor who received a COVID-19 vaccine. CDR3s include the opening cysteine and the closing phenylalanine or tryptophan. The order of the fields is D gene, V gene, CDR3 length, clone size, J gene, CDR3 DNA, CDR3 protein. D genes are given only for firm matches. Only part of the rows carry a size: once, few, many, or a class if the clone is expanded.

d_gene: TRBD1
v_gene: TRBV7-8
len: 15
abundance: once
j_gene: TRBJ1-1
CDR3nt: TGTGCCAGCAGCATAACAGGGGTCGTGGGCACTGAAGCTTTCTTT
CDR3aa: CASSITGVVGTEAFF

d_gene: TRBD2
v_gene: TRBV7-2
len: 16
abundance: -
j_gene: TRBJ2-5
CDR3nt: TGTGCCAGCAGCTTATCCTGGACTAGCGGACAAGAGACCCAGTACTTC
CDR3aa: CASSLSWTSGQETQYF

d_gene: -
v_gene: TRBV2
len: 13
abundance: -
j_gene: TRBJ2-5
CDR3nt: TGTGCCAGCAACTCGGACAGTCAAGAGACCCAGTACTTC
CDR3aa: CASNSDSQETQYF

d_gene: -
v_gene: TRBV7-9
len: 16
abundance: -
j_gene: TRBJ2-4
CDR3nt: TGTGCCAGCAGCTTAGTGGTAGGGGGGGCCAAAAACATTCAGTACTTC
CDR3aa: CASSLVVGGAKNIQYF

d_gene: -
v_gene: TRBV9
len: 13
abundance: -
j_gene: TRBJ2-5
CDR3nt: TGTGCCAGCAGCCAAGGGGGCCAAGAGACCCAGTACTTC
CDR3aa: CASSQGGQETQYF

d_gene: TRBD2
v_gene: TRBV27
len: 13
abundance: few
j_gene: TRBJ2-3
CDR3nt: TGTGCCAGCAGGGTTATGGCGGGGGAAAGGCAGTATTTT
CDR3aa: CASRVMAGERQYF

d_gene: -
v_gene: TRBV30
len: 13
abundance: -
j_gene: TRBJ1-2
CDR3nt: TGTGCCTTTCAAAGCGGGACCCGAAAGGGCTACACCTTC
CDR3aa: CAFQSGTRKGYTF

d_gene: -
v_gene: TRBV24-1
len: 14
abundance: -
j_gene: TRBJ2-5
CDR3nt: TGTGCCACCAGTGATTCCTCTCGGGGAGAGACCCAGTACTTC
CDR3aa: CATSDSSRGETQYF

d_gene: TRBD2
v_gene: TRBV19
len: 16
abundance: -
j_gene: TRBJ2-2
CDR3nt: TGTGCCAGTAGTCCCCGGGCTAGCGGGAGCACCGGGGAGCTGTTTTTT
CDR3aa: CASSPRASGSTGELFF

d_gene: -
v_gene: TRBV18
len: 16
abundance: -
j_gene: TRBJ2-2
CDR3nt: TGTGCCAGCTCACCACCTAGCACCGCGAACACCGGGGAGCTGTTTTTT
CDR3aa: CASSPPSTANTGELFF

d_gene: TRBD2
v_gene: TRBV9
len: 14
abundance: -
j_gene: TRBJ2-5
CDR3nt: TGTGCCAGCAGCTTACGCGGGGGGCCAGAGACCCAGTACTTC
CDR3aa: CASSLRGGPETQYF

d_gene: -
v_gene: TRBV12-3/TRBV12-4
len: 13
abundance: -
j_gene: TRBJ2-2
CDR3nt: TGTGCCAGCAGACAGCAGAACACCGGGGAGCTGTTTTTT
CDR3aa: CASRQQNTGELFF